This T cell receptor (beta chain) appears in the sequencing data of a study of blood T cell repertoires in COVID-19. In the study overall: The United States, Italy and Spain provided the acute and convalescent COVID-19 samples.

This clone was detected once. Adults between about 18 and 95 years of age took part from some 25 US areas. Cohort 3 recovered donors had two negative PCRs, clearance, or symptom resolution. V shed 5 bases, J shed 3 bases, and the junction held 8 bases outside the gene matches. Germline CDR1 is LNHDA and CDR2 is SQIVND (reference sequence). The CDR3 has 15 residues. Authors' processing steps: For nucleated cells, counts were estimated from reference gene primer amplification. Profiling relied on immunoSEQ multiplex PCR, and the TCRdb table lists in-frame clones only, not all of them. V and J calls and clone size are as listed in that table; D and trimming were resolved from the DNA. The sample records around 280,000 clones, 89% being singletons.

Sample: PBMCs or T cells enriched from blood (not recorded which). The receptor comes from a woman in her thirties or forties who had recovered from COVID-19. This chain uses TRBV19 with TRBJ2-7; TRBD2 matches 9 bases. CDR3 nucleotides: TGTGCCAGTAGTCCGACTTCTAGCGGGGTCTACGAGCAGTACTTC. Its translation is CASSPTSSGVYEQYF. The full variable domain, in which reference TRBV19 and TRBJ2-7 provide the parts outside the CDR3, is DGGITQSPKYLFRKEGQNVTLSCEQNLNHDAMYWYRQDPGQGLRLIYYSQIVNDFQKGDIAEGYSVSREKKESFPLTVTSAQKNPTAFYLCASSPTSSGVYEQYFGPGTRLTVT.